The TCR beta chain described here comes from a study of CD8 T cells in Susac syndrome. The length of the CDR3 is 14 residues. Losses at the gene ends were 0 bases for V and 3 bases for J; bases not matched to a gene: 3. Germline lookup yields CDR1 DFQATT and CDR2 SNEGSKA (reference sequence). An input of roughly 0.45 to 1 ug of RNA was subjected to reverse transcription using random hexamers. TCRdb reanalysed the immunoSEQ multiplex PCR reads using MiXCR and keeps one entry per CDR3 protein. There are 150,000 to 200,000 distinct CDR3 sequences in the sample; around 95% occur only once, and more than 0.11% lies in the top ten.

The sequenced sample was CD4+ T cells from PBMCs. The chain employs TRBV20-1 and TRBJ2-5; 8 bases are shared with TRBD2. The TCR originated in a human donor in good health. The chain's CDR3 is CSARERGAKETQYF. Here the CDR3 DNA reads TGCAGTGCTAGAGAGCGGGGGGCAAAAGAGACCCAGTACTTC.